Shown below are 9 T cell receptor beta chains from a single sample sequenced in a study of metastatic and nonmetastatic thyroid tumors. Treatment of any kind had been given to no patient before thyroid surgery. TCRdb reanalyzed the PCR reads via MiXCR. The profile shows about 18,000 clones, roughly 27% of them singletons. The sequenced material came from tumor tissue. The receptors were sampled from a male donor with papillary thyroid cancer or a benign thyroid nodule (not recorded which). Some clones in this sample may be carry-over from other donors' samples.

This clone turned up a few times. This may stem from a read error, because a much larger clone lies one nucleotide away. This chain joins TRBV5-1 and TRBJ1-1; the D gene is possibly TRBD1 (6 bases). Looked up from germline, CDR1 is SGHRS and CDR2 is YFSETQ. CDR3 length: 16 residues. CDR3 sequence (DNA): TGCGCCGGCAGCATAGACAGCGGGGGCCGGGGAGCTGAAGCTTTCTTT. Its translation is CAGSIDSGGRGAEAFF.

This clone was seen only once. The chain links TRBV5-1 to TRBJ1-5; unclear D gene. Per germline, CDR1 SGHRS and CDR2 YFSETQ. Between the trimmed V and J ends, which lost 0 bases and 0 bases, there was a span of 7 bases. The CDR3 sequence is 15 residues long. The CDR3 reads CASSLAGRSNQPQHF. In DNA, the CDR3 is TGCGCCAGCAGCTTGGCAGGCCGTAGCAATCAGCCCCAGCATTTT.

Notes on this clone: The CDR3 end shows no conserved phenylalanine or tryptophan, and so a read error is likely. The chain uses TRBV4-2 and TRBJ2-7; D is possibly TRBD1 (6 bases). V lost 4 bases and J 6 bases, leaving 19 bases between the germline ends. The CDR3 sequence is 15 residues long. Looked up from germline, CDR1 is LGHNA and CDR2 is YNFKEQ. Here the CDR3 DNA reads TGTGCCAGCAGCCCAACCGTACTAGAGGGGGTCGAGCAGTACTTA. Its protein is CASSPTVLEGVEQYL.

This clone was picked up many times. The chain couples TRBV29-1 to TRBJ2-3, with 7 nucleotides matching TRBD1. The CDR3 loop spans 16 amino acids. CDR1 is SQVTM and CDR2 is ANQGSEA in the germline V gene. J was trimmed by 0 bases and V by 0 bases; bases with no gene match: 6. CDR3 bases: TGCAGCGTTGAAGAGCGACAGGGATCTAGCACAGATACGCAGTATTTT. As protein: CSVEERQGSSTDTQYF.

This clone showed up many times. The V gene is TRBV12-3 or TRBV12-4, the J gene TRBJ2-2; D tentatively fits TRBD1 or TRBD2 (6 bases each). V lost 7 bases, J lost 2 bases, and 20 bases lay in between. The length of the CDR3 is 17 residues. The CDR3 DNA sequence: TGTGCCAGCACCTATTGGAGGGGGGTGGAAAACACCGGGGAGCTGTTTTTT. Translated: CASTYWRGVENTGELFF.

This clone was found a few times. The gene calls are TRBV6-2 or TRBV6-3 and TRBJ1-4; D gene ambiguous. Germline V gene sequence: CDR1 MNHEY, CDR2 SVGEGT. The CDR3 runs 13 residues. V lost 4 bases, J lost 6 bases, and 9 bases lay in between. The CDR3 sequence: CASSSSRYEKLFF. CDR3 in DNA: TGTGCCAGCAGTTCCAGCCGATATGAAAAACTGTTTTTT.

This clone was found many times. The chain carries TRBV5-1 and TRBJ1-3; the D gene is possibly TRBD1 (5 bases). CDR1 and CDR2 from the germline V gene are SGHRS and YFSETQ. Trimming took off 7 bases at V and 0 bases at J, with 8 bases between the two ends. This CDR3 comprises 13 residues. The CDR3 DNA reads as TGCGCCAGCCGAACAGGCTCTGGAAACACCATATATTTT. It encodes CASRTGSGNTIYF.

As to this clone: A junction boundary mismatches the germline segment, possibly from a read error. The gene calls are TRBV19 and TRBJ1-2; D is unresolved. Germline V lookup: CDR1 LNHDA, CDR2 SQIVND (reference sequence). The CDR3 contains 14 residues. DNA for the CDR3: TGCGCCAGTAGTACCTCCGGGATGGGCTATGGCTACACCTTC. It translates to CASSTSGMGYGYTF.

This clone was seen a handful of times. V usage is TRBV25-1 and J usage is TRBJ1-1; D is ambiguous. This CDR3 spans 13 amino acids. Germline V lookup: CDR1 MGHDK, CDR2 SYGVNS. V lost 0 bases and J lost 2, with 4 bases in between. CDR3 in amino acids: CASSEYINTEAFF. The CDR3 nucleotides read TGTGCCAGCAGTGAATATATTAACACTGAAGCTTTCTTT.